These 22 T cell receptor beta chains came from one sample sequenced in a study of blood T cells in healthy people across ages. Alongside a J-beta primer mix, a sample-barcoded 5' primer served in a second PCR lasting roughly 6 to 12 cycles. TCRdb reprocessed the 5' RACE reads via MiXCR and lists one record per CDR3 protein. The sample consists of more than 800,000 distinct CDR3 sequences, about 30% of them appearing once. The sample was blood. All receptors derive from a woman of 80 years or more in good health.

This clonotype was observed a few times. The chain has TRBV20-1 and TRBJ2-7; no reliable D call. The V end lost 4 bases, the J end lost 4 bases, and 8 bases lay between the germline ends. This CDR3 is 11 amino acids long. The germline CDR1 and CDR2 sequences are DFQATT and SNEGSKA (reference sequence). In DNA form, the CDR3 reads TGCAGTGCTACCCTCCCATACGAGCAGTACTTC. It is translated as CSATLPYEQYF.

This clonotype occurred many times. The chain is built from TRBV20-1 and TRBJ2-1; D could derive from TRBD1 or TRBD2 (6 bases each). Trimming stripped 7 bases from V and 7 bases from J, with 26 bases between. CDR1 DFQATT and CDR2 SNEGSKA come from the germline V gene (reference sequence). CDR3 size: 16 residues. CDR3 sequence (DNA): TGCAGTGTCCCCCGAGGGGGGTTTGGGGATAGGAATGAGCAGTTCTTC. Translation: CSVPRGGFGDRNEQFF.

This chain uses TRBV20-1 with TRBJ2-1, with a possible D match to TRBD1 (6 bases). V was cut by 3 bases and J by 7 bases, with 16 bases left in between. CDR3 length equals 14 residues. Germline V gene data show CDR1 as DFQATT and CDR2 as SNEGSKA (reference sequence). CDR3 bases: TGCAGTGCTAGTAAAGGACAGAGTGGGAATGAGCAGTTCTTC. Amino acid sequence: CSASKGQSGNEQFF.

A remark on this clonotype: A read error is possible here, since a much larger clone lies one base away. The rearrangement joins TRBV7-2 to TRBJ2-1; D gene ambiguous. The CDR3 is 13 residues long. Germline CDR1 SGHTA, CDR2 FQGNSA. Trimming took off 7 bases at V and 0 bases at J, with 7 bases between the two ends. CDR3 bases: TGTGCCAGCACCCGGAACTCCTACAATGAGCAGTTCTTC. This encodes CASTRNSYNEQFF.

This clonotype has at least ten counts. This chain links TRBV12-3 or TRBV12-4 with TRBJ2-5; D is possibly TRBD2 (5 bases). CDR3 length: 14 residues. Trimming took off 1 base at V and 1 base at J, with 7 bases between the two ends. The CDR3 loop reads CASSLGESQETQYF. The CDR3 DNA sequence: TGTGCCAGCAGTTTAGGGGAGTCCCAAGAGACCCAGTACTTC.

In its sample, this clonotype was seen many times. The V gene is TRBV29-1, the J gene TRBJ2-6; D unresolved. V dropped 4 bases and J dropped 0 bases, with 7 bases sitting between them. The CDR3 consists of 14 residues. Germline-derived CDR1 and CDR2 are SQVTM and ANQGSEA. The CDR3 DNA is TGCAGCGTTGGATCAAGCTCTGGGGCCAACGTCCTGACTTTC. This codes for CSVGSSSGANVLTF.

The chain combines TRBV5-4 with TRBJ1-1, with TRBD1 as a possible D gene (5 bases). Deletions cut 4 bases from V and 0 bases from J, with 13 bases between. The CDR3 covers 15 residues. CDR1 and CDR2 from the germline V gene are SGHNT and YYREEE (reference sequence). CDR3 sequence: CASSADRTLNTEAFF. CDR3 DNA: TGTGCCAGCAGCGCCGACAGAACCTTGAACACTGAAGCTTTCTTT. Filled out from reference TRBV5-4 and TRBJ1-1, the complete variable domain reads ETGVTQSPTHLIKTRGQQVTLRCSSQSGHNTVSWYQQALGQGPQFIFQYYREEENGRGNFPPRFSGLQFPNYSSELNVNALELDDSALYLCASSADRTLNTEAFFGQGTRLTVV.

Ten or more counts support this clonotype. The chain combines TRBV12-3 or TRBV12-4 with TRBJ2-5; 7 nucleotides line up with TRBD2. The CDR3 has 15 residues. With 6 bases clipped from V and 4 bases from J, the junction kept 11 bases outside the gene matches. The CDR3 is CASSSSLARRETQYF. The CDR3 DNA follows: TGTGCCAGCAGCTCCTCACTAGCGCGCCGAGAGACCCAGTACTTC.

This clonotype was seen more than once but under ten times. The chain has TRBV6-1 and TRBJ1-5, with TRBD1 as a possible D gene (5 bases). The CDR3 runs 13 residues. Trimming took off 7 bases at V and 5 bases at J, with 12 bases between the two ends. Per germline, CDR1 MNHNS and CDR2 SASEGT. CDR3 bases: TGTGCCAGCACGGGGGGATGGGATCAGCCCCAGCATTTT. It codes for CASTGGWDQPQHF.

This clonotype was observed many times. This sequence joins TRBV2 and TRBJ2-5; D not certain. This CDR3 region has 14 residues. V shed 7 bases and J shed 3 bases, with 15 bases lying between them. Germline V gene sequence: CDR1 SNHLY, CDR2 FYNNEI. CDR3 DNA: TGTGCCAGCAAGTTCCTAAGGACGGAAGAGACCCAGTACTTC. The encoded protein is CASKFLRTEETQYF.

As for this clonotype: Given a much more abundant clone one base away, this may be a read error. The chain couples TRBV4-3 to TRBJ2-7, with 10 nucleotides matching TRBD1. The J call may be in error: the DNA end matches TRBJ2-5 better. The germline V gene has CDR1 LGHNA and CDR2 YSLEER. The length of the CDR3 is 14 residues. CDR3 amino acids: CASSQWTGGVTQYF. CDR3 DNA sequence: TGCGCCAGCAGCCAGTGGACAGGGGGGGTGACCCAGTACTTC.

DNA of the CDR3: TGTGCCAGTAGTACCGGGACAGGGGTTGGGACCGGGGAGCTGTTTTTT. Its translation: CASSTGTGVGTGELFF. The V and J genes are TRBV19 and TRBJ2-2, with TRBD1 matching 10 bases. The junction had 7 bases not matched to a gene; V was cut back by 4 bases and J by 5 bases. This CDR3 has 16 amino acids. Germline CDR1 is LNHDA and CDR2 is SQIVND (reference sequence).

This clonotype was counted many times. The rearrangement links TRBV12-3 or TRBV12-4 to TRBJ1-1; the D gene is possibly TRBD1 (5 bases). The CDR3 loop spans 13 amino acids. Trimming cost V 2 bases and J 4 bases, with 8 bases left between them. DNA for the CDR3: TGTGCCAGCAGTTTATTCGGGGGCACTGAAGCTTTCTTT. This encodes CASSLFGGTEAFF.

This clonotype was seen only a few times. The rearrangement uses TRBV3-1 and TRBJ2-5, with TRBD1 identical over 9 bases. V shed 4 bases and J 2 bases; nucleotides not matched to a gene: 5. This CDR3 region has 15 residues. The V gene's germline CDR1 is LGHDT and CDR2 YNNKEL (reference sequence). DNA for the CDR3: TGTGCCAGCAGCCGCGGGACAGGGTGGCAAGAGACCCAGTACTTC. It specifies CASSRGTGWQETQYF.

The V call is TRBV12-3 or TRBV12-4, the J call TRBJ2-7, with TRBD2 matching over 8 bases. The CDR3 contains 15 residues. The V gene end was trimmed by 2 bases and the J gene end by 4 bases; junction bases not matched to a gene: 7. CDR3 sequence: CASSLIGGGRYEQYF. The CDR3 DNA reads as TGTGCCAGCAGTTTAATTGGCGGGGGGAGGTACGAGCAGTACTTC.

This clonotype came up many times. The chain is built from TRBV5-1 and TRBJ1-6, with 9 bases aligning to TRBD1. Trimming took 0 bases from V and 8 from J; bases not matched to a gene: 3. CDR3 length: 15 residues. CDR1 and CDR2 (germline): SGHRS, YFSETQ. The CDR3: CASSLGGQGDSPLHF. The CDR3 DNA reads as TGCGCCAGCAGCTTGGGGGGACAGGGAGATTCACCCCTCCACTTT.

J is TRBJ2-4 and V is TRBV20-1, with 9 bases aligning to TRBD1. Germline CDR1 reads DFQATT; CDR2 reads SNEGSKA (reference sequence). This CDR3 is 13 amino acids long. With V trimmed by 6 bases and J by 6 bases, 6 bases remained unmatched. CDR3 DNA sequence: TGCAGTGCACCGACAGGGGGGCGAAACATTCAGTACTTC. This sequence encodes CSAPTGGRNIQYF.

This clonotype was recorded at least ten times. Mismatch with germline at one junction end may stem from a read error. The chain joins TRBV29-1 to TRBJ2-5, with 8 bases identical to TRBD1. CDR3 length: 14 amino acids. CDR1 is SQVTM, CDR2 ANQGSEA, per germline. The CDR3 loop is CSVEGDRGQETQYF. The CDR3 nucleotides read TGCAGCGTGGAAGGCGACAGGGGACAAGAGACCCAGTACTTC. Looking up the rest from reference TRBV29-1 and TRBJ2-5 gives the full variable domain: SAVISQKPSRDICQRGTSLTIQCQVDSQVTMMFWYRQQPGQSLTLIATANQGSEATYESGFVIDKFPISRPNLTFSTLTVSNMSPEDSSIYLCSVEGDRGQETQYFGPGTRLLVL.

In its sample, this clonotype was seen many times. The rearrangement joins TRBV25-1 to TRBJ2-3; D is unresolved. CDR3 size: 14 residues. CDR1 and CDR2 from the germline V gene are MGHDK and SYGVNS. V lost 4 bases to trimming and J lost 0 bases, with 8 bases between them. As DNA, the CDR3 is TGTGCCAGCAGTGGGACCCTCAGCACAGATACGCAGTATTTT. As protein: CASSGTLSTDTQYF.

In the case of this clonotype: A clone one base away is much larger, so this may be a read error. The rearrangement joins TRBV5-1 to TRBJ2-1; D gene unclear. Near its end, the DNA agrees better with TRBJ2-7, so the J call may be wrong. The CDR3 has 15 residues. Germline CDR1 reads SGHRS; CDR2 reads YFSETQ. The CDR3 nucleotides read TGCGCCAGCAGTTTACTCGTACAGACCTACAATGAGCAGTACTTC. Its translation is CASSLLVQTYNEQYF.

There are a few counts of this clonotype. The chain couples TRBV15 to TRBJ1-1, with D unclear. CDR1 and CDR2 (germline): LNHNV, YYDKDF (reference sequence). The CDR3 is made up of 15 amino acids. Trimming stripped 0 bases from V and 0 bases from J, with 8 bases between. The CDR3 sequence is CATSREAAMNTEAFF. As DNA, the CDR3 is TGTGCCACCAGCAGAGAGGCAGCCATGAACACTGAAGCTTTCTTT. The full variable domain, its missing parts supplied by reference TRBV15 and TRBJ1-1, is DAMVIQNPRYQVTQFGKPVTLSCSQTLNHNVMYWYQQKSSQAPKLLFHYYDKDFNNEADTPDNFQSRRPNTSFCFLDIRSPGLGDTAMYLCATSREAAMNTEAFFGQGTRLTVV.

The V gene is TRBV2, the J gene TRBJ1-5; a weak D match, TRBD1 (6 bases). Per the germline V gene, CDR1 is SNHLY and CDR2 is FYNNEI. Trimming removed 6 bases at V and 6 bases at J, with 9 bases between. The CDR3 is 12 amino acids. This CDR3 reads CASREDSQPQHF. The CDR3 nucleotides read TGTGCCAGCAGAGAGGACAGTCAGCCCCAGCATTTT.